The rows below give T cell receptor beta chains drawn from one sample of a study of blood T cell repertoires in COVID-19. The repertoire was sequenced with immunoSEQ multiplex PCR; TCRdb's copy has only in-frame clones and lacks some. The data hold 200,000 to 250,000 clones, with around 87% observed a single time. The sequencing input was PBMCs or T cells enriched from blood (not recorded which). These receptors came from a woman younger than 30 in a cohort exposed to, infected with or recovered from COVID-19 (not recorded which). Both conserved end residues are part of each CDR3. A D gene is named only where the DNA matches it firmly. The size of a clone is reported for some rows only, either as once, few or many, or as a class for expanded clones.

v_call	cdr3_length	d_call	clone_size	j_call	cdr3_aa	cdr3_nt
TRBV25-1	14	-	-	TRBJ1-5	CASSSGQPNQPQHF	TGTGCCAGCAGTTCCGGACAGCCCAATCAGCCCCAGCATTTT
TRBV19	18	-	-	TRBJ1-6	CASSIVHGASAYNSPLHF	TGTGCCAGTAGTATAGTACATGGGGCATCGGCCTATAATTCACCCCTCCACTTT
TRBV29-1	12	-	-	TRBJ2-1	CSVSGSENEQFF	TGCAGCGTCTCGGGGAGTGAGAATGAGCAGTTCTTC
TRBV19	14	TRBD1	few	TRBJ1-5	CASSIQGGNQPQHF	TGTGCCAGTAGTATACAGGGGGGCAATCAGCCCCAGCATTTT
TRBV9	14	TRBD2	-	TRBJ2-1	CASSPGTSGDEQFF	TGTGCCAGCAGCCCAGGGACTAGCGGTGATGAGCAGTTCTTC
TRBV30	13	TRBD1	-	TRBJ1-2	CAWSLGQDYGYTF	TGTGCCTGGAGCCTCGGACAGGACTATGGCTACACCTTC
TRBV6-1	16	-	-	TRBJ1-5	CASSEVEQGYNQPQHF	TGTGCCAGCAGTGAAGTTGAACAGGGATACAATCAGCCCCAGCATTTT
TRBV24-1	17	TRBD1	-	TRBJ2-7	CATAENRGQGDTYEQYF	TGTGCCACCGCCGAGAACAGGGGACAGGGGGACACCTACGAGCAGTACTTC
TRBV18	16	TRBD1	-	TRBJ1-1	CASSPQTGTMNTEAFF	TGTGCCAGCTCACCACAGACAGGGACCATGAACACTGAAGCTTTCTTT
TRBV3-1/TRBV3-2	14	TRBD2	-	TRBJ2-3	CATSPGGNTDTQYF	TGTGCCACCTCCCCGGGGGGGAACACAGATACGCAGTATTTT
TRBV6-1	16	TRBD2	-	TRBJ2-1	CASSEYTAGIQWEQFF	TGTGCCAGCAGTGAATACACAGCGGGGATACAATGGGAGCAGTTCTTC
TRBV2	13	-	-	TRBJ2-7	CASSFRQRYEQYF	TGTGCCAGCAGCTTCCGACAGAGGTACGAGCAGTACTTC
TRBV7-9	15	TRBD2	-	TRBJ2-1	CASSLGLAGYNEQFF	TGTGCCAGCAGCTTAGGACTAGCGGGGTACAATGAGCAGTTCTTC
TRBV6-5	16	-	-	TRBJ1-6	CASSYSSQGDNSPLHF	TGTGCCAGCAGTTACTCTTCACAGGGCGATAATTCACCCCTCCACTTT
TRBV7-8	15	TRBD1	-	TRBJ1-6	CASSLAGQGVEPLHF	TGTGCCAGCAGCTTAGCGGGACAGGGAGTTGAGCCCCTCCACTTT
TRBV2	14	-	-	TRBJ2-5	CASSELSYQETQYF	TGTGCCAGCAGTGAACTCTCGTACCAAGAGACCCAGTACTTC
TRBV5-1	18	TRBD2	-	TRBJ2-7	CASSLGLAAKRFGDEQYF	TGCGCCAGCAGCTTGGGACTAGCGGCAAAGAGATTTGGCGACGAGCAGTACTTC
TRBV3-1/TRBV3-2	13	-	once	TRBJ1-6	CASSQDSSSPLHF	TGTGCCAGCAGCCAAGATTCGAGTTCACCCCTCCACTTT
TRBV9	16	TRBD1	-	TRBJ1-3	CASSEVPDRAGNTIYF	TGTGCCAGCAGCGAGGTCCCCGACAGGGCGGGAAACACCATATATTTT
TRBV5-5	16	-	-	TRBJ1-6	CASSAGVLLVPSPLHF	TGTGCCAGCAGCGCGGGAGTCCTTCTCGTCCCTTCACCCCTCCACTTT
TRBV20-1	11	-	-	TRBJ1-2	CSARLPYGYTF	TGCAGTGCTAGGCTACCTTATGGCTACACCTTC
TRBV14	16	-	-	TRBJ2-7	CASSQEDSHRTYEQYF	TGTGCCAGCAGCCAAGAAGACTCACACCGAACCTACGAGCAGTACTTC
TRBV12-3/TRBV12-4	11	-	-	TRBJ2-3	CASSVVGTQYF	TGTGCCAGCAGTGTCGTCGGTACGCAGTATTTT
TRBV2	15	TRBD1	-	TRBJ1-5	CASRRGTGGNQPQHF	TGTGCCAGCAGGAGGGGGACAGGGGGCAATCAGCCCCAGCATTTT
TRBV27	15	TRBD1	few	TRBJ1-2	CATPFRGGAGYGYTF	TGTGCCACTCCTTTTAGAGGGGGCGCTGGCTATGGCTACACCTTC
TRBV5-5	16	-	-	TRBJ2-1	CASSLSVSSSYNEQFF	TGTGCCAGCAGCTTGTCTGTATCGAGCTCCTACAATGAGCAGTTCTTC
TRBV19	15	TRBD1	-	TRBJ1-2	CASSRQGTKNYGYTF	TGTGCCAGTAGTAGACAGGGGACCAAAAACTATGGCTACACCTTC
TRBV12-3/TRBV12-4	13	-	-	TRBJ2-7	CASSLRQGNEQYF	TGTGCCAGCAGTTTACGTCAGGGCAACGAGCAGTACTTC
TRBV6-5	13	-	-	TRBJ1-5	CASPGAGEWPQHF	TGTGCCAGCCCAGGGGCGGGTGAGTGGCCCCAGCATTTT
TRBV24-1	14	TRBD1	-	TRBJ1-5	CATSDSAQGTGQHF	TGTGCCACCAGTGATTCCGCACAGGGGACAGGCCAGCATTTT
TRBV28	15	-	-	TRBJ2-7	CASSFGEQGGEEQYF	TGTGCCAGCAGTTTTGGTGAACAGGGAGGGGAAGAGCAGTACTTC
TRBV24-1	16	-	-	TRBJ2-2	CATGRLGEEYTGELFF	TGTGCCACCGGGCGGTTGGGGGAGGAGTATACCGGGGAGCTGTTTTTT
TRBV6-5	12	-	-	TRBJ1-5	CASRRADQPQHF	TGTGCCAGCAGGAGAGCGGACCAGCCCCAGCATTTT
TRBV7-6	17	-	-	TRBJ1-4	CASSLLHTGSVAEKLFF	TGTGCCAGCAGCTTACTCCATACAGGGTCAGTGGCTGAAAAACTGTTTTTT
TRBV5-3	18	TRBD2	once	TRBJ2-1	CARSLAAGGRSSYNEQFF	TGTGCCAGAAGCTTGGCAGCGGGGGGACGCAGCTCCTACAATGAGCAGTTCTTC
TRBV11-2	16	TRBD1	-	TRBJ1-1	CASSPAQGAGATEAFF	TGTGCCAGCAGCCCCGCACAGGGGGCCGGGGCCACTGAAGCTTTCTTT
TRBV6-1	14	-	-	TRBJ2-1	CASSDRGIYNEQFF	TGTGCCAGCAGTGATAGGGGCATCTACAATGAGCAGTTCTTC
TRBV11-2	16	TRBD2	-	TRBJ2-1	CASSRTSGRGHNEQFF	TGTGCCAGCAGCCGGACTAGCGGGAGGGGGCACAATGAGCAGTTCTTC
TRBV6-5	15	TRBD1	-	TRBJ1-6	CASTGQLPYNSPLHF	TGTGCCAGCACGGGACAGCTGCCTTATAATTCACCCCTCCACTTT
TRBV12-5	16	TRBD1	-	TRBJ2-7	CASGSTGDTPSYEQYF	TGTGCTAGTGGTTCCACAGGGGATACCCCCTCTTACGAGCAGTACTTC
TRBV14	12	-	-	TRBJ1-2	CASSQERETKTF	TGTGCCAGCAGCCAAGAACGGGAGACTAAGACCTTC
TRBV30	13	-	-	TRBJ1-5	CACMAGGNQPQHF	TGTGCCTGCATGGCAGGGGGCAATCAGCCCCAGCATTTT
TRBV3-1/TRBV3-2	14	TRBD1	-	TRBJ1-1	CASSYLDRRTEAFF	TGTGCCAGCAGCTACTTGGACAGGAGGACTGAAGCTTTCTTT
TRBV5-1	11	-	-	TRBJ1-1	CASSRNTEAFF	TGCGCCAGCAGTCGGAACACTGAAGCTTTCTTT
TRBV18	13	-	once	TRBJ2-7	CASSPTGPYEQYF	TGTGCCAGCTCACCGACTGGTCCCTACGAGCAGTACTTC
TRBV13	16	-	-	TRBJ1-3	CASSGRRGSPGNTIYF	TGTGCCAGCAGCGGACGGAGGGGCTCACCCGGGAACACCATATATTTT
TRBV5-1	17	-	-	TRBJ1-1	CASSLVFPGPILTEAFF	TGCGCCAGCAGCTTGGTTTTCCCAGGGCCGATTCTCACTGAAGCTTTCTTT
TRBV4-1	17	-	once	TRBJ2-1	CASSQEPIPSSYNEQFF	TGCGCCAGCAGCCAAGAACCTATTCCGAGCTCCTACAATGAGCAGTTCTTC
TRBV2	13	-	-	TRBJ2-7	CASSLQGSYEQYF	TGTGCCAGCAGCCTACAGGGATCCTACGAGCAGTACTTC
TRBV10-1	15	TRBD1	-	TRBJ2-3	CASSTGQGSTDTQYF	TGCGCCAGCAGCACGGGACAGGGGAGCACAGATACGCAGTATTTT
TRBV27	15	-	-	TRBJ2-5	CASSSTPTIQETQYF	TGTGCCAGCAGCTCAACCCCGACTATTCAAGAGACCCAGTACTTC
TRBV6-1	13	TRBD1	-	TRBJ1-1	CASSEWDRAGAFF	TGTGCCAGCAGTGAATGGGACAGAGCTGGCGCTTTCTTT